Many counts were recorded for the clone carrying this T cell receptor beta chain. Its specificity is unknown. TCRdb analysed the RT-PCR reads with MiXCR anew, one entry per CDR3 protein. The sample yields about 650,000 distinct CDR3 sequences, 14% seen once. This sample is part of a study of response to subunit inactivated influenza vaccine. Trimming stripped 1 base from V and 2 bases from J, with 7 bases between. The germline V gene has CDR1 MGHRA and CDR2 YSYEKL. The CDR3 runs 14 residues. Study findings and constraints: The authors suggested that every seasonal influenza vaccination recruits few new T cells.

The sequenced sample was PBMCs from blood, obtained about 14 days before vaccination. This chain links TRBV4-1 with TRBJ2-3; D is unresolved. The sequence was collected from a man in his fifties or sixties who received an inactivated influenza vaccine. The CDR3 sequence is CASSQGVVTDTQYF. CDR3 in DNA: TGCGCCAGCAGCCAAGGGGTGGTCACAGATACGCAGTATTTT.